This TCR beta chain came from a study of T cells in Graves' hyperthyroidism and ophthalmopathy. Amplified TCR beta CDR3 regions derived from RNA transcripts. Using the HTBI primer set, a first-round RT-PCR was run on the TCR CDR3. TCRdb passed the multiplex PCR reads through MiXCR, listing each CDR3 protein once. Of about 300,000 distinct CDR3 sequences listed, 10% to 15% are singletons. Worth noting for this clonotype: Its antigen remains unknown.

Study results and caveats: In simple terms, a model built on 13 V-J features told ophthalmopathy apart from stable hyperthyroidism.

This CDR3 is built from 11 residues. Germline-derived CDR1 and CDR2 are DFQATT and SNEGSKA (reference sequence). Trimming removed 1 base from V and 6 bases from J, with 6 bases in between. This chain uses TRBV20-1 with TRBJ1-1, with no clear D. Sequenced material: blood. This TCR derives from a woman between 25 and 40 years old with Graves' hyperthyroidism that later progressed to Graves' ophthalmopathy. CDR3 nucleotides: TGCAGTGCTAGAGTTCTAGCTGAAGCTTTCTTT. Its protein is CSARVLAEAFF.